The sequence of this T cell receptor (beta chain) was determined in a study of blood T cells in healthy people across ages (dated by TCRdb to about 2015). Background for the entire study: Template switching captured roughly one uniquely barcoded TCR beta cDNA molecule per two T cells in model experiments. Using the same blood draw, the study looked at two additional independent replicas of 1 million unique cDNA reads for two donors, one aged 18 to 30 and the other aged 80 or older. To avoid experimental bias, donors of different ages were spread randomly across the sequencing lanes. The donors were split into four age groups: young (average 16 years), middle-aged (about 40), aged (62) and long-lived (approximately 80). To track age-related changes in TCR beta repertoire diversity, the study relied on deep sequencing normalized with unique cDNA molecular identifiers.

General findings and caveats noted by the study authors: Observed TCR beta diversity correlated strongly with the percentage of naive T cells measured by flow cytometry. Because donor CMV infection status was unknown, age-related changes in expanded clonotypes were potentially confounded. Estimates of total diversity based on one million sequenced T cells were regarded as lower bounds and as underestimates. Conclusive comparison of naive and antigen-experienced compartments was prevented by the profiling of bulk unsorted PBMCs. Observed TCR beta diversity per million T cells fell roughly linearly with age, and a significant reduction was already apparent by age around 40. The long-lived group showed more naive CD4+ T cells, fewer expanded clones and increased TCR diversity than the aged group, suggesting age selection.

This clonotype showed up just a few times. Its antigen remains undetermined. No much larger clone is present one base from it, and per-base qualities are unavailable. Library generation was performed with 5' RACE. Sequencing was carried out with an Illumina HiSeq 2500. A second PCR of about 7 to 12 cycles was performed with a sample-barcoded 5' primer and a J-beta primer mix. Each TCR beta cDNA molecule received a unique molecular identifier from a template-switch 5' adaptor carrying 12 random nucleotides. At least 3 million CDR3-containing paired-end reads were obtained from each sample. All of the RNA was converted into first-strand cDNA using the Mint cDNA synthesis kit, with a TRBC-specific oligonucleotide serving as the primer. After uracil-DNA glycosylase treatment, a first 18-cycle PCR used universal primers M1SS and BC2_uni_R on all cDNA. As for how the authors treated the data: Each sample was normalized by randomly selecting 1 million high-quality reads, each carrying a distinct molecular identifier. Reads with shared molecular identifiers were discarded instead of being binned into consensus sequences. MiTCR, with a Q25 quality threshold and the strictest error-elimination algorithm, was used for CDR3 identification, clonotype clustering and error correction. A nonparametric unseen species model with Euler transformation was used to estimate lower-bound total TCR beta diversity. TCRdb cleaned the public reads at Q25 with fastp, built clones with MiXCR and kept in-frame beta chains. Every distinct CDR3 protein forms one entry, paired with its most common genes and DNA. The V and J calls and clone size are TCRdb's, not the authors'. Counted in this sample were hundreds of thousands of distinct CDR3 sequences; about half of them appeared once. 30% to 40% of the sample lies in the top ten.

Donors were a few dozen systemically healthy Caucasian individuals from Russia aged roughly 6 to 95 years. Approximately 10 milliliters of peripheral blood were collected from each donor into EDTA-treated Vacutainer tubes. PBMCs were isolated by Ficoll-Paque density-gradient centrifugation, with at least 6.5 million obtained per sample. Total RNA, at least 5.5 micrograms per sample, was extracted from PBMCs with Trizol reagent. For every donor, flow cytometry on a PBMC aliquot measured the percentage of naive CD45RAhigh/CD27high T cells. As encoded in the germline V gene, CDR1 is SGHRS while CDR2 is YFSETQ. V and J are truncated by 4 bases and 6 bases respectively, leaving an intervening sequence of 16 bases. There are 14 amino acids in the CDR3, from cysteine to phenylalanine inclusive. Only CDR3 DNA remains: 42 bases, in frame from the first base.

The sample consisted of blood. The chain is made from TRBV5-1 and TRBJ1-2; the D gene lacks a confident call. The sequence derives from a woman in her sixties in good health. The nucleotides read TGCGCCAGCAGCAGCCCGGACGGAGGAGATGGCTACACCTTC. Its protein product is CASSSPDGGDGYTF.